This entry lists 16 T cell receptor beta chains sequenced from one sample in a study of shared clonotypes between healthy human individuals. Sequencing was performed with immunoSEQ multiplex PCR; in TCRdb, only in-frame clones are kept and a portion is missing. The table has under 1,100,000 clones, about 84% seen once. The material sequenced was memory CD4+ T cells from PBMCs. Noted subset: CD45RA-negative fraction. The receptor set was obtained from a man between 18 and 29 years old in good health. Some clones in this sample may be carry-over from other donors' samples.

The chain recombines TRBV20-1 with TRBJ1-1; D remains ambiguous. Germline CDR1 is DFQATT and CDR2 is SNEGSKA (reference sequence). The CDR3 runs to 11 residues. The germline V and J ends were trimmed by 6 bases and 5 bases, with 10 bases remaining between them. CDR3 sequence: CSAFQRTEAFF. In DNA form, the CDR3 reads TGCAGTGCCTTCCAGCGGACTGAAGCTTTCTTT.

The genes are TRBV2 and TRBJ2-7; D uncertain. Germline V gene sequence: CDR1 SNHLY, CDR2 FYNNEI. V lost 3 bases and J 3 bases, leaving 6 bases between the germline ends. This CDR3 is 12 amino acids long. This chain's CDR3 is CASSEEIYEQYF. The CDR3 DNA sequence: TGTGCCAGCAGTGAGGAGATCTACGAGCAGTACTTC.

The CDR3 reads CAAGGVPGYGYTF. For the CDR3, the DNA is TGTGCCGCCGGGGGGGTCCCTGGGTATGGCTACACCTTC. The rearrangement joins TRBV6-1 to TRBJ1-2; D may be TRBD1 (5 bases). Germline V gene data show CDR1 as MNHNS and CDR2 as SASEGT. The germline V and J ends were trimmed by 11 bases and 5 bases, with 18 bases remaining between them. This CDR3 spans 13 amino acids.

The chain combines TRBV5-6 with TRBJ1-5; the D gene is possibly TRBD1 (6 bases). The V and J ends lost 1 base and 7 bases respectively, with 9 bases between them. The germline CDR1 and CDR2 sequences are SGHDT and YYEEEE. The CDR3 sequence is 13 residues long. CDR3 in DNA: TGTGCCAGCAGCTTGAACAGGGTCCAGCCCCAGCATTTT. Its translation: CASSLNRVQPQHF. The complete variable domain, with remaining parts taken from reference TRBV5-6 and TRBJ1-5, reads DAGVTQSPTHLIKTRGQQVTLRCSPKSGHDTVSWYQQALGQGPQFIFQYYEEEERQRGNFPDRFSGHQFPNYSSELNVNALLLGDSALYLCASSLNRVQPQHFGDGTRLSIL.

The chain uses TRBV2 and TRBJ2-2, with a possible D match to TRBD1 (5 bases). Trimming removed 4 bases at V and 1 base at J, with 10 bases between. This CDR3 region has 15 residues. CDR1 and CDR2 from the germline V gene are SNHLY and FYNNEI. The CDR3 reads CASSVAGRNTGELFF. In DNA, the CDR3 is TGTGCCAGCAGTGTTGCAGGGCGGAACACCGGGGAGCTGTTTTTT.

The rearrangement joins TRBV5-6 to TRBJ1-2; no firm D call. Germline CDR1 reads SGHDT; CDR2 reads YYEEEE. V was clipped by 0 bases and J by 4 bases, with 13 bases between them. The CDR3 loop spans 15 amino acids. Written as DNA, the CDR3 is TGTGCCAGCAGCTTGGGGACTTCCGTCGGCTATGGCTACACCTTC. Translating gives CASSLGTSVGYGYTF.

This clone was counted a single time. The same CDR3 also results from other DNA sequences found in this sample. The chain joins TRBV9 to TRBJ2-2; possibly TRBD1 or TRBD2 for D (5 bases each). Germline CDR1 is SGDLS and CDR2 is YYNGEE. Deletions cut 0 bases from V and 5 bases from J, with 5 bases between. The CDR3 length is 13 residues. CDR3 coding DNA: TGTGCCAGCAGCGTAGGGGGGACCGGGGAGCTGTTTTTT. Its translation: CASSVGGTGELFF.

This clone occurred once. This chain joins TRBV11-2 and TRBJ2-1, with 8 bases aligning to TRBD2. The CDR3 is 16 residues long. Trimming removed 8 bases from V and 3 bases from J; junction bases left unmatched: 12. Germline assignment: CDR1 SGHAT and CDR2 FQNNGV. The CDR3 DNA reads as TGTGCCAGCTCAGAAGGGGCGGGAGGAGTCTACAATGAGCAGTTCTTC. Amino acids: CASSEGAGGVYNEQFF.

The rearrangement joins TRBV5-1 to TRBJ1-2; unclear D gene. There are 13 residues in the CDR3. The V gene lost 0 bases and the J gene lost 4 bases, with 7 bases spanning the gap. Germline CDR1 reads SGHRS; CDR2 reads YFSETQ. DNA of the CDR3: TGCGCCAGCAGCTTGGACGCTGCCTATGGCTACACCTTC. It codes for CASSLDAAYGYTF.

This chain uses TRBV5-1 with TRBJ2-7; maybe TRBD1 (5 bases). The CDR3 has 15 amino acids. Germline V gives CDR1 SGHRS, CDR2 YFSETQ. V was clipped by 1 base and J by 2 bases, with 13 bases between them. CDR3 DNA sequence: TGCGCCAGCAGCTTGTTACCAGGGCCTGCCTACGAGCAGTACTTC. It specifies CASSLLPGPAYEQYF.

The chain is built from TRBV5-1 and TRBJ1-5; D is uncertain. The germline V gene has CDR1 SGHRS and CDR2 YFSETQ. The CDR3 loop spans 13 amino acids. Trimming left V 0 bases short and J 7 bases short, with 8 bases between. For the CDR3, the DNA is TGCGCCAGCAGCTTGGACTCCGGGCAGCCCCAGCATTTT. Residues: CASSLDSGQPQHF.

The chain employs TRBV13 and TRBJ2-5; possibly TRBD2 for D (5 bases). CDR3 size: 14 residues. V lost 5 bases and J lost 4, with 14 bases in between. Germline CDR1 is PRHDT and CDR2 is FYEKMQ (reference sequence). CDR3 sequence (DNA): TGTGCCAGCAGCCGGGGTGGGTCCCCAGAGACCCAGTACTTC. Encoded protein: CASSRGGSPETQYF.

This rearrangement joins TRBV7-8 to TRBJ2-7; D uncertain. This CDR3 contains 13 residues. The ends were cut back, 6 bases at V and 4 bases at J, with 13 bases in the middle. Germline CDR1 SGHVS, CDR2 FQNEAQ. CDR3 in DNA: TGTGCCAGCAGTTTGCTCAGGTTTTACGAGCAGTACTTC. Amino acids: CASSLLRFYEQYF.

In regard to this clone: The germline gene is not matched at one end of the junction; a read error may be the cause. The CDR3: CASSLSTPGDSPRGYTF. The CDR3 region has the DNA TGTGCCAGCAGCTTATCGACCCCGGGAGACTCGCCAAGGGGCTACACCTTC. The V call is TRBV27, the J call TRBJ1-2; D is undetermined. Germline loops: CDR1 MNHEY, CDR2 SMNVEV (reference sequence). There are 17 residues in the CDR3.

This chain joins TRBV6-5 and TRBJ2-7; TRBD2 might be the D (6 bases). Trimming shortened V by 2 bases and J by 6 bases, and 20 bases separated the two germline ends. The CDR3 runs 16 residues. Germline CDR1 reads MNHEY; CDR2 reads SVGAGI. The DNA for the CDR3 is TGTGCCAGCAGTTACCCCGCGGCCTCCGCGCGGGGCGAGCAGTACTTC. Translating it yields CASSYPAASARGEQYF.

About this clone: At the DNA level, this CDR3 is encoded by other sequences in the same sample as well. The chain joins TRBV19 to TRBJ1-1; no clear D gene. V lost 5 bases to trimming and J lost 2 bases, with 6 bases between them. Germline CDR1 and CDR2: LNHDA and SQIVND (reference sequence). This CDR3 spans 12 amino acids. The CDR3 spells CASSPRNTEAFF. In DNA, the CDR3 is TGTGCCAGTAGTCCTCGAAACACTGAAGCTTTCTTT.